Below, 10 T cell receptor beta chains from the same sample are listed, as sequenced in a study of tumor-infiltrating lymphocytes in primary liver carcinoma. Blood RNA originated from unsorted whole blood, with germline DNA additionally extracted. The investigators made TCR beta cDNA from 400 to 500 ng total RNA, using a constant-region primer. Generation of the TCR beta libraries relied on three nested multiplex PCR rounds using slightly modified ARM-PCR. Rounds one and two of PCR, each of roughly 10 cycles, were primed with TRBV1-TRBV30 forward primers and a C-beta reverse primer. TCRdb itself ran the multiplex PCR reads through MiXCR, one entry per CDR3 protein. The data hold 300,000 to 350,000 distinct CDR3 sequences, with more than 55% observed a single time. The sequenced sample was peripheral blood. These receptors all come from a woman in her 30s with primary liver carcinoma and hepatitis B virus infection.

Remarks on this clonotype: The junction shows a germline mismatch at one end, possibly a read error. The chain recombines TRBV6-2 or TRBV6-3 with TRBJ1-5; the D gene is possibly TRBD1 (6 bases). CDR3 length: 13 amino acids. Looked up from germline, CDR1 is MNHEY and CDR2 is SVGEGT. This chain's CDR3 is CVSSQGFNQPQHF. DNA for the CDR3: TGTGTCAGCTCCCAGGGGTTCAATCAGCCCCAGCATTTT.

This clonotype occurred many times. The gene calls are TRBV11-2 and TRBJ2-7, with 12 bases matching TRBD2. Germline V gene sequence: CDR1 SGHAT, CDR2 FQNNGV. CDR3 length equals 16 residues. The J segment lost 8 bases and the V segment lost 0 bases, leaving 8 bases of the junction unmatched. The CDR3 nucleotides read TGTGCCAGCAGCTTAGATCGGCTAGCGGGAGGGCCAAAGCAGTACTTC. It encodes CASSLDRLAGGPKQYF. The complete variable domain, with remaining parts taken from reference TRBV11-2 and TRBJ2-7, reads EAGVAQSPRYKIIEKRQSVAFWCNPISGHATLYWYQQILGQGPKLLIQFQNNGVVDDSQLPKDRFSAERLKGVDSTLKIQPAKLEDSAVYLCASSLDRLAGGPKQYFGPGTRLTVT.

The chain recombines TRBV28 with TRBJ2-7; 7 bases match TRBD1. The J segment lost 6 bases and the V segment lost 10 bases, leaving 12 bases of the junction unmatched. From germline, CDR1 is MDHEN and CDR2 SYDVKM. CDR3 length equals 13 residues. As DNA, the CDR3 is TGTGCCACCCAGACAGGGTATTCGGGCGAGCAGTACTTC. Amino acids: CATQTGYSGEQYF.

This clonotype was detected ten times or more. The V and J genes are TRBV4-1 and TRBJ2-1; 11 bases are a match to TRBD2. The V segment lost 4 bases and the J segment 0 bases; nucleotides outside the gene matches: 5. The CDR3 runs 17 residues. Germline CDR1 MGHRA, CDR2 YSYEKL. Here the CDR3 reads CASSRGTSGGSYNEQFF. CDR3 sequence (DNA): TGCGCCAGCAGCCGCGGGACTAGCGGAGGCTCCTACAATGAGCAGTTCTTC.

Turning to this clonotype: An end of the junction does not agree with germline; a read error may underlie this. V is TRBV11-2 and J is TRBJ2-1; maybe TRBD1 (6 bases). CDR1 SGHAT and CDR2 FQNNGV come from the germline V gene. The length of the CDR3 is 13 residues. The CDR3 sequence is CVSSRQVPNEQFF. CDR3 nucleotide sequence: TGTGTCAGCAGTAGACAGGTTCCCAATGAGCAGTTCTTC.

Comment on this clonotype: Being one base from a much bigger clone, this may be a read error. The rearrangement joins TRBV28 to TRBJ2-5, with D uncertain. Germline V gene data show CDR1 as MDHEN and CDR2 as SYDVKM. Trimming pared 7 bases from V and 2 bases from J, leaving 14 bases between. The CDR3 spans 14 residues. For the CDR3, the DNA is TGTGCCAGCAACCCCCTCGAGGTACAAGAGACCCAGTACTTC. It yields the protein CASNPLEVQETQYF.

About this clonotype: The conserved closing phenylalanine or tryptophan is absent in this CDR3, likely reflecting a read error. The V gene is TRBV11-2, the J gene TRBJ1-4; D might be TRBD1 (6 bases). The CDR3 runs 15 residues. Germline loops: CDR1 SGHAT, CDR2 FQNNGV. CDR3 DNA: TGTGTCAGCAGCTCCATGGGGACACCGAATGAAAAACTGTTTGTT. Its protein product is CVSSSMGTPNEKLFV.

With respect to this clonotype: This may be a read error: a much more frequent sequence differs by one nucleotide. This rearrangement joins TRBV4-2 to TRBJ2-1; 9 bases align to TRBD2. The germline CDR1 and CDR2 sequences are LGHNA and YNFKEQ. The CDR3 covers 17 residues. The CDR3 here is CASNQDRLAEGHNEQFF. Written as DNA, the CDR3 is TGTGCCAGCAACCAAGATCGACTAGCGGAGGGGCACAATGAGCAGTTCTTC.

This clonotype was seen a few times. This sequence joins TRBV6-2 or TRBV6-3 and TRBJ2-5; 14 nucleotides match TRBD2. The J segment lost 3 bases and the V segment lost 5 bases, leaving 17 bases of the junction unmatched. The CDR3 is 20 residues long. CDR1 is MNHEY and CDR2 is SVGEGT in the germline V gene. CDR3 sequence reads: CASSTTGTSGSHGEKETQYF. The DNA for the CDR3 is TGTGCCAGCAGTACCACCGGGACTAGCGGGAGTCATGGGGAGAAAGAGACCCAGTACTTC.

Worth noting for this clonotype: Germline and junction disagree at one end, which may indicate a read error. The chain links TRBV6-1 to TRBJ2-7; 8 bases align to TRBD2. There are 14 residues in the CDR3. Germline V CDR1 and CDR2: MNHNS, SASEGT. The CDR3 here is CARSDLAGPYEQYF. The CDR3 DNA reads as TGTGCCAGAAGTGACTTAGCGGGACCCTACGAGCAGTATTTC.